Presented here are 13 T cell receptor beta chains from one specimen sequenced in a study of T cell responses to AZD1222 COVID-19 vaccine. Data came from immunoSEQ multiplex PCR; TCRdb stores just in-frame clones and leaves some out. Of about 140,000 clones listed, 80% to 90% are singletons. The sample here was peripheral blood, taken on day 0 of AZD1222 vaccination. Every receptor here comes from an adult in good health.

The V gene is TRBV19, the J gene TRBJ1-1; possible D gene TRBD1, 5 bases. V shed 3 bases and J shed 4 bases, with 15 bases lying between them. Looked up from germline, CDR1 is LNHDA and CDR2 is SQIVND (reference sequence). The CDR3 is 15 residues long. This CDR3 is CASSIWNSGGTEAFF. The CDR3 nucleotides read TGTGCCAGTAGTATCTGGAATTCGGGGGGCACTGAAGCTTTCTTT.

The chain couples TRBV30 to TRBJ1-1; TRBD1 is a possible D gene (6 bases). The CDR3 is 13 residues long. V lost 5 bases to trimming and J lost 4 bases, with 14 bases between them. The germline V gene has CDR1 GTSNPN and CDR2 SVGIG (reference sequence). The CDR3 DNA reads TGTGCCTGGGGCCTGGACAGTGTCACTGAAGCTTTCTTT. It translates to CAWGLDSVTEAFF.

This rearrangement joins TRBV30 to TRBJ2-7; 7 nucleotides align to TRBD1. V gave up 4 bases and J gave up 0 bases; unmatched junction bases: 6. This CDR3 contains 14 residues. CDR1 is GTSNPN, CDR2 SVGIG, per germline (reference sequence). DNA of the CDR3: TGTGCCTGGACCCGAGGGACAGTCTCCTACGAGCAGTACTTC. Protein: CAWTRGTVSYEQYF.

J is TRBJ1-2 and V is TRBV30; TRBD1 agrees at 7 bases. J gave up 7 bases and V 1 base, and 6 bases lay outside the gene matches. Germline V gene lookup returns CDR1 GTSNPN and CDR2 SVGIG (reference sequence). CDR3 size: 13 residues. CDR3 sequence reads: CAWSAGQSRGYTF. CDR3 DNA sequence: TGTGCCTGGAGTGCGGGACAGTCTCGTGGCTACACCTTC.

The V gene is TRBV27, the J gene TRBJ2-7; 11 nucleotides match TRBD1. V was clipped by 6 bases and J by 3 bases; unmatched bases: 4. CDR1 MNHEY and CDR2 SMNVEV come from the germline V gene (reference sequence). The CDR3 has 14 residues. The CDR3 protein is CASSPGTGGYEQYF. CDR3 nucleotides: TGTGCCAGCAGCCCCGGGACAGGGGGCTACGAGCAGTACTTC.

V usage is TRBV6-5 and J usage is TRBJ1-5; D is ambiguous. V lost 7 bases and J lost 3, with 13 bases in between. CDR3 size: 14 residues. CDR1 is MNHEY and CDR2 is SVGAGI in the germline V gene. The CDR3: CASIAQSYNQPQHF. Written as DNA, the CDR3 is TGTGCCAGCATTGCACAGTCGTACAATCAGCCCCAGCATTTT.

CDR3 amino acids: CASSFGPTGLYGYTF. The CDR3 DNA sequence: TGTGCCAGCAGCTTTGGACCGACAGGGTTGTATGGCTACACCTTC. The V and J genes are TRBV13 and TRBJ1-2; 7 bases fit TRBD1. The CDR3 has 15 residues. Germline CDR1 reads PRHDT; CDR2 reads FYEKMQ (reference sequence). V gave up 3 bases and J gave up 5 bases; unmatched junction bases: 9.

J is TRBJ1-2 and V is TRBV6-1, with 8 bases identical to TRBD1. This CDR3 is built from 15 residues. Per germline, CDR1 MNHNS and CDR2 SASEGT. The V and J ends lost 2 bases and 5 bases, in that order; junction bases with no gene match: 7. CDR3 protein: CASSEIQGARYGYTF. Written as DNA, the CDR3 is TGTGCCAGCAGTGAAATCCAGGGGGCTAGGTATGGCTACACCTTC.

The chain uses TRBV6-5 and TRBJ2-7; tentative D call: TRBD1 (6 bases). Per germline, CDR1 MNHEY and CDR2 SVGAGI. V was trimmed by 6 bases and J by 5 bases, leaving 17 bases between them. The length of the CDR3 is 14 residues. The CDR3 DNA reads as TGTGCCAGCAGACCCAGGACAGTGATCCACGAGCAGTACTTC. Protein sequence: CASRPRTVIHEQYF.

The chain employs TRBV5-5 and TRBJ2-1, with 8 nucleotides matching TRBD2. This CDR3 comprises 16 residues. Looked up from germline, CDR1 is SGHKS and CDR2 is YYEKEE (reference sequence). V gave up 0 bases and J gave up 8 bases; unmatched junction bases: 10. The CDR3, as DNA: TGTGCCAGCAGCTTGGCCCGGGGGGGGCCTTTCTATGAGCAGTTCTTC. Translation gives CASSLARGGPFYEQFF.

The chain recombines TRBV6-5 with TRBJ2-1; no clear D gene. Per the germline V gene, CDR1 is MNHEY and CDR2 is SVGAGI. The CDR3 length is 13 residues. V dropped 2 bases and J dropped 5 bases, with 7 bases sitting between them. The chain's CDR3 is CASSYEADNEQFF. In DNA form, the CDR3 reads TGTGCCAGCAGTTACGAAGCTGACAATGAGCAGTTCTTC.

This chain links TRBV6-5 with TRBJ2-1; D gene uncertain. This CDR3 has 16 residues. Germline CDR1 reads MNHEY; CDR2 reads SVGAGI. V lost 4 bases and J 4 bases, leaving 17 bases between the germline ends. This CDR3 is CASSFPDSSGYNEQFF. CDR3 coding DNA: TGTGCCAGCAGTTTCCCAGACTCTTCCGGATACAATGAGCAGTTCTTC.

The chain couples TRBV3-1 (or the pseudogene TRBV3-2) to TRBJ1-1; D is uncertain. CDR3 length: 15 amino acids. Trimming shortened V by 4 bases and J by 1 base, and 13 bases separated the two germline ends. The germline V gene encodes CDR1 LGHDT and CDR2 YNNKEL (reference sequence). CDR3 bases: TGTGCCAGCAGCCCGAGTGGTAACCGGAACACTGAAGCTTTCTTT. This codes for CASSPSGNRNTEAFF.